These 4 T cell receptor beta chains share one sample of origin, sequenced in a study of T cells in localized non-small cell lung cancer. Profiling relied on immunoSEQ multiplex PCR, and the TCRdb table lists in-frame clones only, not all of them. This sample has about 28,000 clones, with roughly 80% found just once. The sequences come from peripheral blood mononuclear cells, collected before any cancer treatment. These receptors were collected from a man aged 40-75 years with stage III lung adenocarcinoma.

The chain recombines TRBV19 with TRBJ2-5; D ambiguous. There are 12 residues in the CDR3. The germline CDR1 and CDR2 sequences are LNHDA and SQIVND (reference sequence). Trimming shortened V by 1 base and J by 4 bases, and 4 bases separated the two germline ends. CDR3 sequence reads: CASSIGGETQYF. The CDR3 coding sequence is TGTGCCAGTAGTATAGGGGGAGAGACCCAGTACTTC.

The CDR3 region is CASAPGSLPDTQYF. In DNA, the CDR3 is TGTGCCAGTGCGCCAGGTTCCCTCCCAGATACGCAGTATTTT. The genes are TRBV6-5 and TRBJ2-3; D not certain. Trimming removed 9 bases at V and 4 bases at J, with 17 bases between. Germline V CDR1 and CDR2: MNHEY, SVGAGI. The CDR3 is 14 amino acids.

V is TRBV10-1 and J is TRBJ2-2; 7 bases line up with TRBD1. The CDR3 is made up of 15 amino acids. The V segment lost 5 bases and the J segment 8 bases; nucleotides outside the gene matches: 11. Germline lookup yields CDR1 WNHNN and CDR2 SYGVQD (reference sequence). The CDR3 protein is CASSKNRDSGGELFF. The CDR3, as DNA: TGCGCCAGCAGTAAGAACCGGGACAGTGGAGGGGAGCTGTTTTTT.

The rearrangement links TRBV6-1 to TRBJ1-5; D ambiguous. V was cut by 4 bases and J by 0 bases, with 10 bases left in between. Per germline, CDR1 MNHNS and CDR2 SASEGT. The CDR3 runs 15 residues. This chain's CDR3 is CASSGMAYSNQPQHF. The DNA of the CDR3 is TGTGCCAGCAGTGGCATGGCATATAGCAATCAGCCCCAGCATTTT.